These 24 T cell receptor beta chains originate from one sample sequenced in a study of response to subunit inactivated influenza vaccine. From the RT-PCR reads, TCRdb called clonotypes with MiXCR, one entry per CDR3 protein. The sample has under 550,000 distinct CDR3 sequences; approximately 7.3% are singletons. The specimen comprised PBMCs from blood, sampled about 24 months after vaccination. The receptors shown here come from a man between 50 and 70 years old who received an inactivated influenza vaccine.

This clonotype occurred a few times. The rearrangement uses TRBV7-9 and TRBJ1-4; maybe TRBD1 (5 bases). Between the trimmed V and J ends, which lost 1 base and 1 base, there was a span of 7 bases. Per the germline V gene, CDR1 is SEHNR and CDR2 is FQNEAQ (reference sequence). This CDR3 region has 15 residues. CDR3 sequence: CASSLVGVTNEKLFF. For the CDR3, the DNA is TGTGCCAGCAGCTTAGTGGGGGTAACTAATGAAAAACTGTTTTTT.

V gene TRBV7-8 combines with J gene TRBJ1-1; the D is unclear. Trimming stripped 7 bases from V and 5 bases from J, with 17 bases between. Germline V gives CDR1 SGHVS, CDR2 FQNEAQ. CDR3 length equals 14 residues. DNA for the CDR3: TGTGCCAGCACCACACGAGGGAAGATAACTGAAGCTTTCTTT. Translated, it gives CASTTRGKITEAFF.

The genes are TRBV25-1 and TRBJ1-4; weak D call: TRBD1 (5 bases). Germline CDR1 MGHDK, CDR2 SYGVNS. Trimming took off 3 bases at V and 6 bases at J, with 14 bases between the two ends. The length of the CDR3 is 15 residues. The CDR3: CASSDSREIHEKLFF. The CDR3 DNA is TGTGCCAGCAGTGACTCCAGGGAAATTCATGAAAAACTGTTTTTT.

This clonotype was found a few times. The chain is built from TRBV6-5 and TRBJ1-1; the D is unclear. V was shortened by 0 bases and J by 0 bases, with 8 bases between the two germline ends. The CDR3 has 15 amino acids. CDR1 is MNHEY and CDR2 is SVGAGI in the germline V gene. CDR3 nucleotides: TGTGCCAGCAGTTACTCTCGGAAGATGAACACTGAAGCTTTCTTT. It translates to CASSYSRKMNTEAFF.

This clonotype showed up many times. The V call is TRBV20-1, the J call TRBJ2-3, with D possibly being TRBD2 (5 bases). V was trimmed by 6 bases and J by 5 bases, leaving 21 bases between them. This CDR3 has 15 amino acids. The germline V gene has CDR1 DFQATT and CDR2 SNEGSKA (reference sequence). CDR3 in DNA: TGCAGTGCGCCCCGCCTTGTCCGGGGTCAAGATACGCAGTATTTT. As protein: CSAPRLVRGQDTQYF.

The chain is built from TRBV9 and TRBJ2-1, with D perhaps given as TRBD1 or TRBD2 (5 bases each). The CDR3 is 14 amino acids. Germline CDR1 and CDR2: SGDLS and YYNGEE. V dropped 0 bases and J dropped 8 bases, with 12 bases sitting between them. The DNA of the CDR3 is TGTGCCAGCAGCGTAGGGGGGTGTCACGATGAGCAGTTCTTC. Its translation: CASSVGGCHDEQFF.

J is TRBJ1-1 and V is TRBV5-1, with D possibly TRBD1 on 5 matching bases. V was trimmed by 4 bases and J by 1 base, leaving 17 bases between them. The CDR3 is made up of 16 amino acids. Germline values: CDR1 SGHRS, CDR2 YFSETQ. This chain's CDR3 is CASSPFGAAGNTEAFF. DNA of the CDR3: TGCGCCAGCAGCCCCTTCGGGGCGGCCGGGAACACTGAAGCTTTCTTT.

There are a few counts of this clonotype. V and J are TRBV5-1 and TRBJ2-1, with D hard to call. V shed 4 bases and J shed 5 bases, with 13 bases lying between them. Looked up from germline, CDR1 is SGHRS and CDR2 is YFSETQ. CDR3 length: 14 amino acids. CDR3 in amino acids: CASSHRTVNNEQFF. The CDR3 DNA sequence: TGCGCCAGCAGCCACCGGACGGTCAACAATGAGCAGTTCTTC. Variable domain in full (rest from reference TRBV5-1 and TRBJ2-1): KAGVTQTPRYLIKTRGQQVTLSCSPISGHRSVSWYQQTPGQGLQFLFEYFSETQRNKGNFPGRFSGRQFSNSRSEMNVSTLELGDSALYLCASSHRTVNNEQFFGPGTRLTVL.

This clonotype has only a few counts. This chain joins TRBV6-2 or TRBV6-3 and TRBJ2-7; 9 bases line up with TRBD1. The V and J ends lost 2 bases and 4 bases, in that order; junction bases with no gene match: 9. The germline V gene has CDR1 MNHEY and CDR2 SVGEGT. The CDR3 contains 16 residues. CDR3 nucleotides: TGTGCCAGCAGTTACCACCCAGGACAGGGGTGGTACGAGCAGTACTTC. Its translation is CASSYHPGQGWYEQYF.

This clonotype was found a few times. This chain connects TRBV6-1 to TRBJ2-2; 9 bases align to TRBD1. The trim removed 8 bases at V and 2 bases at J, leaving 3 bases unmatched. CDR3 length: 14 residues. Germline CDR1 MNHNS, CDR2 SASEGT. The CDR3 bases are TGTGCCAGCGAGGGACAGGGTAACACCGGGGAGCTGTTTTTT. Translated, it gives CASEGQGNTGELFF.

The rearrangement joins TRBV7-2 to TRBJ2-3; TRBD1 aligns across 12 bases. J was trimmed by 3 bases and V by 5 bases; bases with no gene match: 6. Germline V gene sequence: CDR1 SGHTA, CDR2 FQGNSA. The CDR3 is made up of 16 amino acids. The CDR3 is CASSTGTGGLTDTQYF. The CDR3 DNA is TGTGCCAGCAGCACCGGGACAGGGGGCCTAACAGATACGCAGTATTTT. The full variable domain, its missing parts supplied by reference TRBV7-2 and TRBJ2-3, is GAGVSQSPSNKVTEKGKDVELRCDPISGHTALYWYRQSLGQGLEFLIYFQGNSAPDKSGLPSDRFSAERTGGSVSTLTIQRTQQEDSAVYLCASSTGTGGLTDTQYFGPGTRLTVL.

The chain uses TRBV5-1 and TRBJ1-4; maybe TRBD1 (5 bases). V was trimmed by 3 bases and J by 7 bases, leaving 13 bases between them. From germline, CDR1 is SGHRS and CDR2 YFSETQ. The CDR3 runs to 14 residues. The CDR3 is CASSSGTPGEKLFF. CDR3 bases: TGCGCCAGCAGCTCCGGGACGCCGGGTGAAAAACTGTTTTTT.

The chain uses TRBV3-1 and TRBJ1-2; 7 bases align to TRBD1. Germline V gives CDR1 LGHDT, CDR2 YNNKEL (reference sequence). CDR3 length equals 14 residues. V shed 6 bases and J 6 bases; nucleotides not matched to a gene: 10. The CDR3 nucleotides are TGTGCCAGCAGGCGTGGACAGGATCCTAATGGCTACACCTTC. Translation gives CASRRGQDPNGYTF. The whole variable domain, remainder taken from reference TRBV3-1 and TRBJ1-2, is DTAVSQTPKYLVTQMGNDKSIKCEQNLGHDTMYWYKQDSKKFLKIMFSYNNKELIINETVPNRFSPKSPDKAHLNLHINSLELGDSAVYFCASRRGQDPNGYTFGSGTRLTVV.

This clonotype was seen ten or more times. The V and J genes are TRBV10-3 and TRBJ1-2; D gene ambiguous. The CDR3 sequence is 12 residues long. V shed 0 bases and J shed 7 bases, with 6 bases lying between them. In germline, CDR1 is ENHRY, CDR2 SYGVKD. The CDR3 reads CAISESAVGYTF. The CDR3, as DNA: TGTGCCATCAGTGAGTCTGCAGTTGGCTACACCTTC.

The V and J genes are TRBV6-2 or TRBV6-3 and TRBJ2-1, with 13 bases aligning to TRBD2. Germline V gene lookup returns CDR1 MNHEY and CDR2 SVGEGT. The CDR3 consists of 16 residues. V trimming: 5 bases; J trimming: 4 bases; junction bases outside the gene matches: 5. The CDR3 DNA reads TGTGCCAGCAGTCGGACTAGCGGGGGAGTATACAATGAGCAGTTCTTC. Translation gives CASSRTSGGVYNEQFF.

The rearrangement joins TRBV3-1 to TRBJ2-1, with TRBD2 matching over 8 bases. Germline V gene data show CDR1 as LGHDT and CDR2 as YNNKEL (reference sequence). The CDR3 spans 15 residues. V was clipped by 2 bases and J by 2 bases; unmatched bases: 2. The CDR3 is CASSQWRGAYNEQFF. In DNA, the CDR3 is TGTGCCAGCAGCCAATGGCGGGGGGCCTACAATGAGCAGTTCTTC.

V usage is TRBV20-1 and J usage is TRBJ1-5; the D is unclear. CDR1 is DFQATT, CDR2 SNEGSKA, per germline (reference sequence). The CDR3 spans 16 residues. V lost 6 bases and J lost 0, with 18 bases in between. In nucleotides, the CDR3 is TGCAGTGCCATCACACAACGACAACCTAGCAATCAGCCCCAGCATTTT. Amino acid sequence: CSAITQRQPSNQPQHF.

The rearrangement joins TRBV6-5 to TRBJ2-2; 7 nucleotides line up with TRBD1. CDR3 length equals 16 residues. CDR1 and CDR2 from the germline V gene are MNHEY and SVGAGI. Trimming cost V 0 bases and J 3 bases; bases outside gene matches: 4. The CDR3 sequence is CASSYSWQGDTGELFF. In DNA, the CDR3 is TGTGCCAGCAGTTACTCGTGGCAGGGGGACACCGGGGAGCTGTTTTTT.

This clonotype was counted a few times. The rearrangement links TRBV5-1 to TRBJ2-3; TRBD2 agrees at 7 bases. This CDR3 comprises 17 residues. CDR1 is SGHRS and CDR2 is YFSETQ in the germline V gene. The J segment lost 0 bases and the V segment lost 4 bases, leaving 11 bases of the junction unmatched. The CDR3 DNA sequence: TGCGCCAGCAGCCCAGGGATGACTAGCCAAAGCACAGATACGCAGTATTTT. Translated: CASSPGMTSQSTDTQYF.

This chain uses TRBV9 with TRBJ2-5; maybe TRBD2 (5 bases). From germline, CDR1 is SGDLS and CDR2 YYNGEE. V lost 4 bases to trimming and J lost 4 bases, with 17 bases between them. The CDR3 covers 15 residues. The CDR3: CASSRLPTRGETQYF. DNA of the CDR3: TGTGCCAGCAGCAGACTCCCGACCCGGGGAGAGACCCAGTACTTC.

This clonotype was counted only a few times. The chain links TRBV5-6 to TRBJ2-1; either TRBD1 or TRBD2 may fit D (6 bases each). This CDR3 is 14 amino acids long. V was trimmed by 7 bases and J by 8 bases, leaving 19 bases between them. Germline CDR1 is SGHDT and CDR2 is YYEEEE. The CDR3: CASVPGGLPDEQFF. The CDR3 bases are TGTGCCAGCGTACCTGGGGGGCTACCTGATGAGCAGTTCTTC.

This clonotype was seen a few times. The rearrangement links TRBV20-1 to TRBJ2-3; perhaps TRBD2 as D (5 bases). Per the germline V gene, CDR1 is DFQATT and CDR2 is SNEGSKA (reference sequence). V lost 0 bases, J lost 3 bases, and 13 bases lay in between. The CDR3 contains 15 residues. CDR3 bases: TGCAGTGCTAGAGATTTCCGACTACTTACAGATACGCAGTATTTT. It translates to CSARDFRLLTDTQYF.

The table lists this clonotype with many counts. V is TRBV6-1 and J is TRBJ1-2, with D uncertain. Germline CDR1 reads MNHNS; CDR2 reads SASEGT. V gave up 6 bases and J gave up 8 bases, with 13 bases separating them. CDR3 length equals 12 residues. The CDR3 is CASSMDRPGYTF. As DNA, the CDR3 is TGTGCCAGCAGCATGGACCGACCCGGCTACACCTTC.

This chain joins TRBV20-1 and TRBJ2-3; 7 nucleotides match TRBD2. In germline, CDR1 is DFQATT, CDR2 SNEGSKA (reference sequence). This CDR3 region has 16 residues. The trim removed 2 bases at V and 2 bases at J, leaving 10 bases unmatched. For the CDR3, the DNA is TGCAGTGCTAGAACCTCTAGCGGCGTATACACAGATACGCAGTATTTT. Its protein is CSARTSSGVYTDTQYF.